The 9 T cell receptor beta chains below come from one sample, sequenced in a study of shared clonotypes between healthy human individuals. Some clones are missing from TCRdb's copy, which holds only in-frame ones; the method was immunoSEQ multiplex PCR. The sample shows 2 million to 2.5 million clones, roughly 93% of them seen only once. The source material was naive CD4+ T cells from PBMCs. Subset defined: CD45RA+ positively selected. These receptors were taken from a young man in good health. Some clones in this sample may be carry-over from other donors' samples.

Turning to this clone: Other DNA sequences of this sample code for an identical CDR3. The chain uses TRBV5-4 and TRBJ2-3, with D hard to call. The V end was cut by 2 bases, the J end by 1 base, with 2 bases between. The germline V gene has CDR1 SGHNT and CDR2 YYREEE (reference sequence). This CDR3 is built from 12 residues. CDR3 sequence (DNA): TGTGCCAGCAGCTTTGGCACAGATACGCAGTATTTT. Residues: CASSFGTDTQYF.

The V gene is TRBV28, the J gene TRBJ2-5; 12 nucleotides line up with TRBD1. This CDR3 comprises 15 residues. V trimming: 5 bases; J trimming: 5 bases; junction bases outside the gene matches: 6. CDR1 MDHEN and CDR2 SYDVKM come from the germline V gene. The CDR3 DNA sequence: TGTGCCAGCAGTGAGGGACAGGGGGCTTTGGAGACCCAGTACTTC. Translating gives CASSEGQGALETQYF.

V is TRBV27 and J is TRBJ2-1; the match to TRBD2 covers 7 bases. The CDR3 totals 16 residues. The J segment lost 1 base and the V segment lost 5 bases, leaving 8 bases of the junction unmatched. Germline CDR1 reads MNHEY; CDR2 reads SMNVEV (reference sequence). Written as DNA, the CDR3 is TGTGCCAGCAGTCCCTTGCGGGAGAGGTCCTACAATGAGCAGTTCTTC. It codes for CASSPLRERSYNEQFF.

The chain employs TRBV9 and TRBJ2-5; the D gene is possibly TRBD1 (5 bases). There are 14 residues in the CDR3. CDR1 and CDR2 (germline): SGDLS, YYNGEE. The germline V and J ends were trimmed by 0 bases and 3 bases, with 9 bases remaining between them. The CDR3 bases are TGTGCCAGCAGCGTAGGACAGATGAAAGAGACCCAGTACTTC. Amino acid sequence: CASSVGQMKETQYF.

The chain joins TRBV6-6 to TRBJ1-5; D is possibly TRBD1 (6 bases). The V end was cut by 0 bases, the J end by 6 bases, with 12 bases between. Germline CDR1 and CDR2: MNHNY and SVGAGI (reference sequence). The CDR3 covers 15 residues. CDR3: CASSYSQGMGQPQHF. For the CDR3, the DNA is TGTGCCAGCAGTTACTCACAGGGTATGGGTCAGCCCCAGCATTTT.

The chain links TRBV7-2 to TRBJ1-2; D not certain. Trimming stripped 5 bases from V and 3 bases from J, with 13 bases between. Germline V lookup: CDR1 SGHTA, CDR2 FQGNSA. CDR3 length: 14 amino acids. CDR3 DNA: TGTGCCAGCAGCCCTCGCGGTGGCTACTATGGCTACACCTTC. This translates into CASSPRGGYYGYTF.

The sample holds one count of this clone. This chain connects TRBV7-9 to TRBJ2-2; D uncertain. The CDR3 length is 14 residues. Germline values: CDR1 SEHNR, CDR2 FQNEAQ (reference sequence). Trimming removed 1 base from V and 6 bases from J, with 9 bases in between. The CDR3 protein is CASSLVRQAGELFF. CDR3 nucleotides: TGTGCCAGCAGCTTAGTTCGCCAGGCCGGGGAGCTGTTTTTT.

This clone was seen once. At the DNA level, this CDR3 is encoded by other sequences in the same sample as well. V is TRBV28 and J is TRBJ2-1; D not certain. V lost 0 bases and J lost 0, with 9 bases in between. The CDR3 extends over 16 amino acids. CDR1 is MDHEN, CDR2 SYDVKM, per germline. The CDR3 coding sequence is TGTGCCAGCAGTTTATGGGGCGGAAGCTCCTACAATGAGCAGTTCTTC. This sequence encodes CASSLWGGSSYNEQFF.

The chain recombines TRBV11-3 with TRBJ2-3, with D perhaps TRBD1 (6 bases). CDR1 SGHNT and CDR2 YENEEA come from the germline V gene. The CDR3 totals 16 residues. The V and J ends lost 5 bases and 0 bases respectively, with 15 bases between them. CDR3 DNA: TGTGCCAGCAGCCCAGGGGTTGGGGGCAGCACAGATACGCAGTATTTT. It translates to CASSPGVGGSTDTQYF.